This T cell receptor beta chain emerged from a study of cytomegalovirus exposure and HLA in healthy donors. Overall study findings and caveats: Cytomegalovirus status was reportedly diagnosed by the classifier with high specificity and sensitivity.

13 Jbeta primers and 60 Vbeta primers were used for the PCR. Here immunoSEQ multiplex PCR was the method, and the copy in TCRdb shows in-frame clones only, minus some. The sample includes about 150,000 clones, around 79% seen only once; the top ten take roughly 7.1%. This clone came up once. Its specificity is not known. The CDR3 totals 14 residues. Germline lookup yields CDR1 ENHRY and CDR2 SYGVKD. Trimming cost V 10 bases and J 2 bases; bases outside gene matches: 7. The J gene is TRBJ1-4, the V gene TRBV10-3; 7 bases map to TRBD1. The specimen was PBMCs. This receptor was identified in a man under 40 in good health and CMV-seropositive. CDR3 region: CATRLDRTNEKLFF. The DNA of the CDR3 is TGTGCCACCAGGCTGGACAGGACTAATGAAAAACTGTTTTTT.